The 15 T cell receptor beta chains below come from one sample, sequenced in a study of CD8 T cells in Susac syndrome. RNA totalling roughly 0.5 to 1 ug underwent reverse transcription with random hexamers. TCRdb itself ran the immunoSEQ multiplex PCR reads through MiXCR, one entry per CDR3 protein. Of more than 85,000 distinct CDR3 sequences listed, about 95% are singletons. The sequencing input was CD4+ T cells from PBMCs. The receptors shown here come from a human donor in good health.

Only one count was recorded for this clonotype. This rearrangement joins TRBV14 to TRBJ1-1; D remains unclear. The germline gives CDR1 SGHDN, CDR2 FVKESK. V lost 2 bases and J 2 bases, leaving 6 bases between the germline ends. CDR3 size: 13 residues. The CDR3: CASSQTTNTEAFF. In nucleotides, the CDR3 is TGTGCCAGCAGCCAAACAACTAACACTGAAGCTTTCTTT.

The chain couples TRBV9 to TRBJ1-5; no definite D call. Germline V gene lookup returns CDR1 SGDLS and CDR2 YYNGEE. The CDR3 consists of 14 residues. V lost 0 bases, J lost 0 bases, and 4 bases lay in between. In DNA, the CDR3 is TGTGCCAGCAGCGTAGGGATTAGCAATCAGCCCCAGCATTTT. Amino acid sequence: CASSVGISNQPQHF.

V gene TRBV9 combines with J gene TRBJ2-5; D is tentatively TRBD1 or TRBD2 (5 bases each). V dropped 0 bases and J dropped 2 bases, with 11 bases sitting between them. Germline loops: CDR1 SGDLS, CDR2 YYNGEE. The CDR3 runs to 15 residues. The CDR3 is CASSVDPREQETQYF. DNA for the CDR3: TGTGCCAGCAGCGTAGATCCCAGGGAGCAAGAGACCCAGTACTTC. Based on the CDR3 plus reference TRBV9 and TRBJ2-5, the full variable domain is DSGVTQTPKHLITATGQRVTLRCSPRSGDLSVYWYQQSLDQGLQFLIQYYNGEERAKGNILERFSAQQFPDLHSELNLSSLELGDSALYFCASSVDPREQETQYFGPGTRLLVL.

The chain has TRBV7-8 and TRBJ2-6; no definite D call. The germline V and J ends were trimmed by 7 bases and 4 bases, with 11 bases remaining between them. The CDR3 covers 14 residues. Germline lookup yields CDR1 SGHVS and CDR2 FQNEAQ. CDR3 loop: CASIVGPGANVLTF. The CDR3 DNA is TGTGCCAGCATTGTAGGTCCCGGGGCCAACGTCCTGACTTTC.

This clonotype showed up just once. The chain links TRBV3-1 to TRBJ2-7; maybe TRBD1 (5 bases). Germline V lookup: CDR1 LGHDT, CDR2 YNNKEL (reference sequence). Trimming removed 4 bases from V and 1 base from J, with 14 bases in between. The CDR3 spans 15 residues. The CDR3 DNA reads TGTGCCAGCAGCCGTACAGGACGCGCGTCCTACGAGCAGTACTTC. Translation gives CASSRTGRASYEQYF.

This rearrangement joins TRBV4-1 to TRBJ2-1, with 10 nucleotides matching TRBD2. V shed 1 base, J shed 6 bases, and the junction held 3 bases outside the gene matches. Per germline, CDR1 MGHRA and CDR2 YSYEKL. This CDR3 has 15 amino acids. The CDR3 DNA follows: TGCGCCAGCAGCCAAGTTGTAGCGGGGGGCAATGAGCAGTTCTTC. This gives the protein CASSQVVAGGNEQFF.

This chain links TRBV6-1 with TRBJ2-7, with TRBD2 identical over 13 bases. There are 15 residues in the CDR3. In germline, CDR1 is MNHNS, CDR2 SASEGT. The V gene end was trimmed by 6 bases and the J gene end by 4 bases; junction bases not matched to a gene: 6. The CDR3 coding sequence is TGTGCCAGCAGAGCCGGGACTAGCGGGGAGTACGAGCAGTACTTC. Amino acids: CASRAGTSGEYEQYF.

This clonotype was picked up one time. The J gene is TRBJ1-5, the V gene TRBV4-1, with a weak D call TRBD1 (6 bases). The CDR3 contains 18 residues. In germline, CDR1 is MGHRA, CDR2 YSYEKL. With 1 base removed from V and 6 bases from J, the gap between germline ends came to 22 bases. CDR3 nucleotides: TGCGCCAGCAGCCAAGGGAGGGGGGGGGCGAAATCCGGTCAGCCCCAGCATTTT. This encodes CASSQGRGGAKSGQPQHF.

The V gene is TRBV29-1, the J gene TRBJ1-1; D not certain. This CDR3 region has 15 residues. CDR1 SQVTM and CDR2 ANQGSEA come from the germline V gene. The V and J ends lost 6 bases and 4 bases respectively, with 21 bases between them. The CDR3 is CSVHGRALRATEAFF. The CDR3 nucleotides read TGCAGCGTCCACGGAAGGGCACTTAGGGCCACTGAAGCTTTCTTT.

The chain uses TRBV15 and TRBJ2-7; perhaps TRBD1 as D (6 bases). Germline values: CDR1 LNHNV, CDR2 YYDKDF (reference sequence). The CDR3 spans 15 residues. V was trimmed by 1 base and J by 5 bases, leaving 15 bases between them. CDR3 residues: CATSRGQGNIDEQYF. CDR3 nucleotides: TGTGCCACCAGCAGAGGCCAGGGGAATATCGACGAGCAGTACTTC. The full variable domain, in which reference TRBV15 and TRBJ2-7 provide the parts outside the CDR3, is DAMVIQNPRYQVTQFGKPVTLSCSQTLNHNVMYWYQQKSSQAPKLLFHYYDKDFNNEADTPDNFQSRRPNTSFCFLDIRSPGLGDTAMYLCATSRGQGNIDEQYFGPGTRLTVT.

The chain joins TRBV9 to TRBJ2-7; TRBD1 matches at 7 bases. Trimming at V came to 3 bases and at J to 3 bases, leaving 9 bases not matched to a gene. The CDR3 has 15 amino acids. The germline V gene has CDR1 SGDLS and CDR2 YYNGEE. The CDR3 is CASSGTDRYGYEQYF. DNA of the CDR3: TGTGCCAGCAGCGGAACGGACAGGTACGGCTACGAGCAGTACTTC.

CDR3 amino acids: CASSQGTGTYEQYF. The CDR3 nucleotides are TGTGCCAGCAGCCAAGGGACAGGGACCTACGAGCAGTACTTC. The chain recombines TRBV7-2 with TRBJ2-7, with TRBD1 identical over 9 bases. J lost 2 bases, V lost 5 bases, and 4 bases had no gene match. This CDR3 region has 14 residues. Germline V CDR1 and CDR2: SGHTA, FQGNSA. Variable domain in full (rest from reference TRBV7-2 and TRBJ2-7): GAGVSQSPSNKVTEKGKDVELRCDPISGHTALYWYRQSLGQGLEFLIYFQGNSAPDKSGLPSDRFSAERTGGSVSTLTIQRTQQEDSAVYLCASSQGTGTYEQYFGPGTRLTVT.

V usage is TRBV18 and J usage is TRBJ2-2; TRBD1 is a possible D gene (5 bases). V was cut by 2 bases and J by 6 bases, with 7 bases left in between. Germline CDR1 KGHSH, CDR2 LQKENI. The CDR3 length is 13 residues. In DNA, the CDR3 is TGTGCCAGCTCACCAACAGGTCCCGGGGAGCTGTTTTTT. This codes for CASSPTGPGELFF.

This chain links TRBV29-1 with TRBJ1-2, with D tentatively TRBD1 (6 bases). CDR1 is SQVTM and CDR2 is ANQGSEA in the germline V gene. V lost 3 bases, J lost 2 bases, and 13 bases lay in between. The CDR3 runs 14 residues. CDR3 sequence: CSVEAGAANYGYTF. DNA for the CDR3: TGCAGCGTTGAGGCAGGGGCCGCAAACTATGGCTACACCTTC. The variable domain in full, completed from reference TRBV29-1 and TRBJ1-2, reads SAVISQKPSRDICQRGTSLTIQCQVDSQVTMMFWYRQQPGQSLTLIATANQGSEATYESGFVIDKFPISRPNLTFSTLTVSNMSPEDSSIYLCSVEAGAANYGYTFGSGTRLTVV.

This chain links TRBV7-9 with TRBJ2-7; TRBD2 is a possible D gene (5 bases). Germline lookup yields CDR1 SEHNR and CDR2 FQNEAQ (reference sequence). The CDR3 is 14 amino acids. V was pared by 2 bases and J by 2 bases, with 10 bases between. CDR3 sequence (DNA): TGTGCCAGCAGCTTAACAGAGGGAACCTACGAGCAGTACTTC. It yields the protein CASSLTEGTYEQYF.